The source of this T cell receptor beta chain is a study of cytomegalovirus exposure and HLA in healthy donors (dated by TCRdb to 2015 to 2018). Regarding the study in general: According to an earlier analysis of 587 of the donors, about 179 million T cells yielded 117 million unique TCR beta sequences and around 300 Gb of sequence data. An early release that covered 640 HLA-typed donors contained approximately 300 gigabases of sequencing data and tens of millions of unique TCR sequences. Among the roughly 410 genotyped donors, about 83% belonged to the genetic ancestry cluster associated with self-reported Caucasian donors. The aim of the study was to test whether cataloging public T cell receptors could identify signatures of past pathogen exposure. The study used immunosequencing to profile the T cell repertoires of 670 or so subjects and linked those repertoires to cytomegalovirus serostatus. In addition to the first cohort of approximately 670 subjects, a separate validation cohort of some 120 different subjects was used. High-throughput TCR immunosequencing, statistical association of individual TCRs with disease status, and machine learning were combined to predict cytomegalovirus infection status. In a later analysis, previously published TCR beta repertoires from some 640 donors were re-analyzed and high-resolution HLA genotyping was added so that TCR occurrence patterns could be studied. In the later analysis, no new phenotypic data were used to find candidate immune exposures; instead, reliance was placed on TCR beta sequences and their occurrence across donors. To decide whether each TCR beta V gene segment behaved as functional or pseudogenic, an earlier analysis of nearly 600 of the donors relied on high-throughput TCR beta sequencing. Donor age, sex, ethnicity and CMV serostatus were collected together with the repertoire data. In a later genetic analysis, genome-wide SNP genotypes for about 65% of the roughly 700 donors were used, and that subset was treated as a discovery cohort. All discovery cohort repertoires had been generated using a single sequencing platform. HLA typing included class I and class II loci at four-digit resolution. Typing coverage varied by locus: roughly 620-630 donors for A, B, C, DRB1 and DQB1; roughly 500 for DQA1; over 600 for DPA1; roughly 470 for DPB1. Because of strong linkage in the cohort, roughly five DR-DQ haplotypes were treated as single units for association and clustering. Across some 400 genotyped donors of the cohort, an average of approximately 200,000 unique TCR beta nucleotide sequences per donor were sequenced, and about a sixth of those sequences were non-productive.

Results the study describes overall, beyond this receptor: According to a later analysis, parvovirus B19, influenza, CMV and Epstein-Barr virus appeared linked to several top co-occurrence clusters. In the study, about 150 TCR beta chains were listed as associated with cytomegalovirus. The cohort was sequenced for TCR beta chains only, and without alpha or paired-chain data the features that could be detected were limited. In vitro tests confirmed that three of the cytomegalovirus-associated TCR beta chains recognize cytomegalovirus antigens. The earlier analysis of approximately 560 of the donors excluded fewer than 20 rarely observed V segments, including chromosome 9 orphons, because counts were too low. In both the original and validation cohorts, the classifier was reported to diagnose cytomegalovirus status with high specificity and sensitivity. Roughly uniform sequencing depth across donors was assumed in presence/absence analyses, although this assumption may not hold. According to the authors, the approach could potentially be generalized to other disease states and immunological phenotypes. The sequencing pipeline was judged likely to have produced a cluster of highly shared sequence variants as a technical artifact. In a later analysis, most CMV-associated TCR beta chains were found to appear HLA-restricted, with HLA associations seemingly driven largely by CMV exposure. While some public TCRs were present in many individuals, most TCR sequences turned up only very rarely across donors. The only immune exposure information available for the cohort was CMV serostatus. In a later genetic analysis, a missense DCLRE1C variant was associated with V-gene and J-gene trimming of TCR beta chains, and the association was replicated in an independent cohort. Some IMGT-functional V segments, including TRBV6-2 and TRBV6-3, could not be told apart with the 87-base-pair reads, so those segments were excluded. Correlated functional status among segregating V segments might be attributable to linkage disequilibrium, but an unknown experimental factor could not be ruled out. In a later analysis, the rate of TCR association differed among HLA loci, with DRB1 alleles having the most associated TCRs and HLA-C alleles having the fewest. A further reported finding was that TCR beta sequences accurately predicted the HLA-A and HLA-B alleles for most subjects in the first cohort. In a later genetic analysis, fewer N-insertions in productive TCRs were reported among donors in an Asian-associated ancestry cluster than the roughly 710-donor mean. Because some donors lacked HLA typing at each locus, the association tests relied only on the typed subset. Strong co-occurrence of HLA alleles, especially DR and DQ, made assigning TCR associations to individual alleles difficult. In an earlier analysis of approximately 590 of the donors, most TCR beta V segments were observed in productive rearrangements about 90% or about 30% of the time, broadly matching IMGT annotations. Compared with equally common non-associated chains, HLA-associated TCR beta chains in a later analysis were more clonally expanded and had lower generation probabilities. Specific HLA alleles were associated with some 15,000 TCR beta sequences at a false discovery rate of 0.05 in a later analysis.

A remark on this clone: Its antigen remains undetermined. Qualities for individual bases were not recorded, and no much larger clone is one base off.

CDR1 and CDR2 were assigned from the germline V gene (reference sequence) as LNHDA and SQIVND. The CDR3 spans 15 residues, from the cysteine through the phenylalanine. Only the CDR3 DNA stays, 45 bases, in frame from base 1. Trimming takes 7 bases from V and 1 base from J, and the germline ends sit 16 bases apart. The cohort consisted of approximately 670 healthy bone marrow donors. At the time of sampling, all cohort members were nominally healthy, though unrecorded immune exposures were likely present. The donor tested CMV seronegative and was one of the 352 seronegative cohort members. A peripheral blood sample was provided by each donor, and peripheral blood mononuclear cells were used for TCR beta sequencing. The Qiagen DNeasy Blood Extraction Kit was used to extract genomic DNA from the blood cell samples. Libraries came from the immunoSEQ multiplex PCR assay. For the multiplex PCR, a mixture combining 60 forward primers for TCR Vbeta segments and 13 reverse primers for TCR Jbeta segments was used. A multiplex PCR assay on genomic DNA amplified the CDR3 region of rearranged TCR beta genes. The amplified TCR beta libraries were sequenced on the Illumina HiSeq System as 87-base-pair reads. The authors' analysis ran thus. Across the 700 or so repertoires, a later analysis counted tens of millions of unique TCR beta chains, 9.5 million to 13 million of which were shared by at least two donors. To remove PCR and sequencing errors, raw reads were error-corrected and collapsed into unique sequences using a nearest-neighbor algorithm that merged closely related sequences. CDR3 sequences were aligned to IMGT reference sequences to assign V, D and J gene segments. Each retained sequence needed at least a six-nucleotide match to both a V gene segment and a J gene segment. Rearrangements were called productive when the CDR3 lacked stop codons and stayed in frame with V and J; all others were non-productive. Following IMGT convention, CDR3 was defined as the stretch from the second conserved V-encoded cysteine up to the conserved J-encoded phenylalanine. The earlier analysis of some 580 of the donors excluded any sequence lacking an unambiguous match to a single V gene segment. In an earlier analysis of 587 of the donors, a V segment was called functional when productive rearrangements were above 56.7%, and segregating when the standard deviation between donors exceeded 5%. A statistical classification framework was built for diagnosing cytomegalovirus status from the catalog of TCR beta chain sequences. In a later analysis, TCR nucleotide sequences were compared against IMGT/GENE-DB human TR gene sequences so that V and J genes could be assigned. Using the TCRdist pipeline, a later analysis assigned CDR3 sequences along with most-parsimonious VDJ recombination scenarios. In a later analysis, every TCR beta chain was defined by the combination of its CDR3 amino acid sequence and its V-gene family, and reads without a unique V-gene family were dropped. In a later analysis, approximately 590 highly shared, low-generation-probability nucleotide sequences were removed to address suspected cross-contamination and a sequencing artifact. In a later analysis, a clonal expansion index was calculated for each public chain from normalized within-repertoire ranks of inferred template counts. A later analysis computed generation probabilities with a VDJ recombination model fitted to out-of-frame rearrangements, and checked the results against IGoR. Hypergeometric tests were used in a later analysis to score TCR-TCR, TCR-HLA and TCR-CMV co-occurrence, with a repertoire-size bias correction applied to the TCR pairs. To estimate false discovery rates, a later analysis permuted the HLA or CMV assignments 20 times. A later analysis grouped co-occurring TCRs with DBSCAN, adding TCRdist sequence similarity when clustering within HLA-allele-positive subsets. For co-occurrence clustering, repertoires with fewer than 30,000 or more than 120,000 public chains were excluded, along with four to six repertoires with anomalous nucleotide sharing. This immuneACCESS table, as held by TCRdb, lists in-frame sequences with V and J called but not all clones. Of the missing ones, under half trace to an unresolved V gene in checked studies; the others have no known cause. From that table come the V and J calls and clone size; the DNA was used to work out D and trimming. The sample contains around 110,000 clones, around four fifths of them found a single time. The ten largest clones represent about 1.5% of the sample.

The chain was built from TRBV19 and TRBJ1-1; TRBD1 might be the D gene, on 5 matching bases. Sequencing was done on a sample of PBMCs. The clonotype originates from a man in his forties or fifties in good health and CMV-seronegative. CDR3 protein: CASTWSRGTNTEAFF. DNA sequence: TGTGCCAGTACATGGAGTCGGGGGACGAACACTGAAGCTTTCTTT.